Detailed here is one T cell receptor (beta chain). Its cognate antigen is unknown. Trimming cost V 4 bases and J 5 bases; bases outside gene matches: 7. CDR1 and CDR2 from the germline V gene are LNHDA and SQIVND (reference sequence). The CDR3 sequence is 14 residues long. The data are from a study of cytomegalovirus exposure and HLA in healthy donors. PCR used 60 Vbeta primers and 13 Jbeta primers. The table came from immunoSEQ multiplex PCR; TCRdb's copy has only in-frame clones and leaves some out. This sample has 150,000 to 200,000 clones, with about four fifths found just once. Study-level points and caveats: As immune exposure information, only CMV serostatus was available. Cytomegalovirus status was reportedly diagnosed by the classifier with high specificity and sensitivity.

The source is a woman in her 30s in good health and CMV-seropositive. Sequencing was done on a sample of PBMCs. The J gene is TRBJ2-7, the V gene TRBV19, with TRBD1 identical over 8 bases. CDR3 in amino acids: CASSSHDRGDEQYF. Here the CDR3 DNA reads TGTGCCAGTAGTAGTCACGACAGGGGTGACGAGCAGTACTTC.